The 20 T cell receptor beta chains listed next were all sequenced from one sample in a study of cytomegalovirus exposure and HLA in healthy donors. The PCR contained 60 Vbeta and 13 Jbeta primers. Sequencing used immunoSEQ multiplex PCR; TCRdb keeps in-frame clones, though not all of them. This sample has around 300,000 clones, with 70% to 90% found just once. Sequences were obtained from PBMCs. The receptors here all came from a woman aged 35 to 49 in good health and CMV-seropositive.

J is TRBJ2-5 and V is TRBV7-8; tentative D call: TRBD2 (6 bases). Trimming stripped 6 bases from V and 3 bases from J, with 20 bases between. Germline V gene data show CDR1 as SGHVS and CDR2 as FQNEAQ. The CDR3 runs to 16 residues. The CDR3 bases are TGTGCCAGCAGTTCACTCATTGCGGGACGGGAAGAGACCCAGTACTTC. This translates into CASSSLIAGREETQYF.

In DNA form, the CDR3 reads TGTGCCAGTAGCGCCCGAGCGGGAGGCTACGAGCAGTACTTC. This sequence encodes CASSARAGGYEQYF. The rearrangement joins TRBV19 to TRBJ2-7; 9 bases are a match to TRBD2. This CDR3 is built from 14 residues. Trimming took 6 bases from V and 3 from J; bases not matched to a gene: 6. Germline V gene sequence: CDR1 LNHDA, CDR2 SQIVND (reference sequence).

V is TRBV28 and J is TRBJ1-1, with TRBD1 identical over 10 bases. J lost 2 bases, V lost 6 bases, and 9 bases had no gene match. The V gene's germline CDR1 is MDHEN and CDR2 SYDVKM. The CDR3 sequence is 16 residues long. CDR3 bases: TGTGCCAGCAGGCTCTTCCGGACAGGGGGTAACACTGAAGCTTTCTTT. It is translated as CASRLFRTGGNTEAFF. Looking up the rest from reference TRBV28 and TRBJ1-1 gives the full variable domain: DVKVTQSSRYLVKRTGEKVFLECVQDMDHENMFWYRQDPGLGLRLIYFSYDVKMKEKGDIPEGYSVSREKKERFSLILESASTNQTSMYLCASRLFRTGGNTEAFFGQGTRLTVV.

Details on this clone: Other DNA sequences in the same sample also yield this CDR3. This chain connects TRBV5-1 to TRBJ1-5, with a tentative D call TRBD1 (5 bases). This CDR3 is 15 amino acids long. The ends were cut back, 1 base at V and 7 bases at J, with 15 bases in the middle. The germline gives CDR1 SGHRS, CDR2 YFSETQ. The CDR3 region is CASSLSGTGDQPQHF. DNA of the CDR3: TGCGCCAGCAGCTTGTCCGGGACGGGGGACCAGCCCCAGCATTTT.

J is TRBJ2-1 and V is TRBV7-3, with D unresolved. Germline V gives CDR1 SGHTA, CDR2 FQGTGA. The CDR3 has 12 residues. Trimming cost V 5 bases and J 10 bases, with 12 bases left between them. CDR3 region: CASSHYNDEQFF. Here the CDR3 DNA reads TGTGCCAGCAGCCACTACAATGACGAGCAGTTCTTC.

The rearrangement links TRBV4-3 to TRBJ2-2; 9 bases are a match to TRBD2. With V trimmed by 0 bases and J by 6 bases, 8 bases remained unmatched. Germline values: CDR1 LGHNA, CDR2 YSLEER. The CDR3 length is 17 residues. CDR3 bases: TGCGCCAGCAGCCAAGATATCGGCGGGAGGGGCGCCGGGGAGCTGTTTTTT. Translation: CASSQDIGGRGAGELFF.

This clone was observed once. This chain connects TRBV7-9 to TRBJ1-4; maybe TRBD1 (6 bases). The CDR3 contains 18 residues. Germline CDR1 SEHNR, CDR2 FQNEAQ (reference sequence). Trimming shortened V by 3 bases and J by 5 bases, and 22 bases separated the two germline ends. This CDR3 is CASSFGSSGTMRNEKLFF. The DNA of the CDR3 is TGTGCCAGCAGCTTTGGTTCCTCGGGGACAATGAGGAATGAAAAACTGTTTTTT. Variable domain in full (rest from reference TRBV7-9 and TRBJ1-4): DTGVSQNPRHKITKRGQNVTFRCDPISEHNRLYWYRQTLGQGPEFLTYFQNEAQLEKSRLLSDRFSAERPKGSFSTLEIQRTEQGDSAMYLCASSFGSSGTMRNEKLFFGSGTQLSVL.

The genes are TRBV6-1 and TRBJ1-5; a weak D match, TRBD1 (6 bases). V dropped 3 bases and J dropped 6 bases, with 15 bases sitting between them. There are 15 residues in the CDR3. Germline loops: CDR1 MNHNS, CDR2 SASEGT. The chain's CDR3 is CASSEGTGRRQPQHF. The CDR3 nucleotides read TGTGCCAGCAGTGAGGGCACAGGGAGACGTCAGCCCCAGCATTTT.

The chain links TRBV6-6 to TRBJ1-1; tentative D call: TRBD1 (5 bases). V gave up 7 bases and J gave up 1 base, with 13 bases separating them. CDR3 size: 14 residues. Per germline, CDR1 MNHNY and CDR2 SVGAGI (reference sequence). In DNA, the CDR3 is TGTGCCAGCACTCAGGGCCAGAAGAACACTGAAGCTTTCTTT. Residues: CASTQGQKNTEAFF.

The chain employs TRBV28 and TRBJ1-4, with 7 bases fitting TRBD1. V dropped 5 bases and J dropped 6; count of bases not matched to a gene: 6. CDR1 is MDHEN and CDR2 is SYDVKM in the germline V gene. This CDR3 is 14 amino acids long. The CDR3 protein is CASSRRQGHEKLFF. CDR3 DNA sequence: TGTGCCAGCAGTCGCCGACAGGGTCATGAAAAACTGTTTTTT. Variable domain in full (rest from reference TRBV28 and TRBJ1-4): DVKVTQSSRYLVKRTGEKVFLECVQDMDHENMFWYRQDPGLGLRLIYFSYDVKMKEKGDIPEGYSVSREKKERFSLILESASTNQTSMYLCASSRRQGHEKLFFGSGTQLSVL.

The rearrangement uses TRBV19 and TRBJ1-3; 7 positions match TRBD1. The CDR3 sequence is 15 residues long. Germline loops: CDR1 LNHDA, CDR2 SQIVND (reference sequence). Unmatched junction bases numbered 8, after V lost 7 bases and J lost 2 bases. CDR3 sequence (DNA): TGTGCCAGTATACGACAGGGAAGGACTGGAAACACCATATATTTT. As protein: CASIRQGRTGNTIYF.

This rearrangement joins TRBV18 to TRBJ2-3, with TRBD2 identical over 8 bases. Germline CDR1 and CDR2: KGHSH and LQKENI. The CDR3 has 17 amino acids. With 4 bases clipped from V and 1 base from J, the junction kept 10 bases outside the gene matches. CDR3 residues: CASSLAGIAARTDTQYF. As DNA, the CDR3 is TGTGCCAGCTCACTAGCGGGAATAGCGGCACGCACAGATACGCAGTATTTT.

The J gene is TRBJ1-1, the V gene TRBV5-1; D perhaps matches TRBD1 (6 bases). Trimming left V 6 bases short and J 1 base short, with 13 bases between. Germline V gene lookup returns CDR1 SGHRS and CDR2 YFSETQ. CDR3 length: 14 amino acids. The CDR3 DNA reads TGCGCCAGCAACCAACAGGGTGGGAACACTGAAGCTTTCTTT. Its protein product is CASNQQGGNTEAFF.

The chain couples TRBV12-5 to TRBJ1-2, with no clear D. Trimming shortened V by 0 bases and J by 8 bases, and 10 bases separated the two germline ends. CDR3 size: 13 residues. Germline lookup yields CDR1 LGHNT and CDR2 FRNRAP. The CDR3 here is CASGLVPLGGYTF. Here the CDR3 DNA reads TGTGCTAGTGGTTTGGTTCCCCTGGGCGGCTACACCTTC.

The rearrangement links TRBV27 to TRBJ1-1, with D possibly matching TRBD1 (6 bases). CDR1 is MNHEY and CDR2 is SMNVEV in the germline V gene (reference sequence). V was clipped by 10 bases and J by 0 bases, with 15 bases between them. CDR3 length: 14 amino acids. CDR3 nucleotide sequence: TGTGCCACCAAGGGGCAGGGGTTGAACACTGAAGCTTTCTTT. Encoded protein: CATKGQGLNTEAFF.

This chain uses TRBV6-1 with TRBJ1-5, with D maybe TRBD1 (6 bases). V lost 6 bases, J lost 3 bases, and 15 bases lay in between. The CDR3 contains 15 residues. Germline loops: CDR1 MNHNS, CDR2 SASEGT. The CDR3 loop is CASRPGQGPNQPQHF. The CDR3 region has the DNA TGTGCCAGCAGGCCGGGACAAGGACCCAATCAGCCCCAGCATTTT.

The chain has TRBV5-4 and TRBJ2-5, with D tentatively TRBD2 (6 bases). The germline gives CDR1 SGHNT, CDR2 YYREEE (reference sequence). This CDR3 has 18 residues. V dropped 3 bases and J dropped 2 bases, with 23 bases sitting between them. The CDR3 loop is CASSSLTRPPLGQETQYF. The CDR3 DNA follows: TGTGCCAGCAGCTCCCTGACTAGGCCCCCCCTGGGGCAAGAGACCCAGTACTTC.

This sequence joins TRBV28 and TRBJ2-3; D unclear. Germline lookup yields CDR1 MDHEN and CDR2 SYDVKM. CDR3 length: 15 amino acids. Trimming removed 5 bases from V and 2 bases from J, with 14 bases in between. In DNA form, the CDR3 reads TGTGCCAGCAGTCCCCCCCGAGTCTTCACAGATACGCAGTATTTT. Its protein product is CASSPPRVFTDTQYF.

For this clone: At one end the junction does not follow the germline gene, possibly because of a read error. The V and J genes are TRBV28 and TRBJ1-3; perhaps TRBD1 as D (5 bases). Germline-derived CDR1 and CDR2 are MDHEN and SYDVKM. This CDR3 is 14 amino acids long. The CDR3 DNA reads as TGTGCCAGCGGTAACAGGCTTTCTGGAAACATCATATATTTT. Protein sequence: CASGNRLSGNIIYF.

This clone has just a few counts. In DNA, the CDR3 is TGTGCCAGTAGTTCGGACAGGGTGAAGACCCAGTACTTC. Protein sequence: CASSSDRVKTQYF. The chain recombines TRBV19 with TRBJ2-5; TRBD1 aligns across 8 bases. V shed 5 bases, J shed 6 bases, and the junction held 5 bases outside the gene matches. The CDR3 is 13 amino acids. Germline V gene lookup returns CDR1 LNHDA and CDR2 SQIVND (reference sequence). Full variable domain (rest looked up from reference TRBV19 and TRBJ2-5): DGGITQSPKYLFRKEGQNVTLSCEQNLNHDAMYWYRQDPGQGLRLIYYSQIVNDFQKGDIAEGYSVSREKKESFPLTVTSAQKNPTAFYLCASSSDRVKTQYFGPGTRLLVL.